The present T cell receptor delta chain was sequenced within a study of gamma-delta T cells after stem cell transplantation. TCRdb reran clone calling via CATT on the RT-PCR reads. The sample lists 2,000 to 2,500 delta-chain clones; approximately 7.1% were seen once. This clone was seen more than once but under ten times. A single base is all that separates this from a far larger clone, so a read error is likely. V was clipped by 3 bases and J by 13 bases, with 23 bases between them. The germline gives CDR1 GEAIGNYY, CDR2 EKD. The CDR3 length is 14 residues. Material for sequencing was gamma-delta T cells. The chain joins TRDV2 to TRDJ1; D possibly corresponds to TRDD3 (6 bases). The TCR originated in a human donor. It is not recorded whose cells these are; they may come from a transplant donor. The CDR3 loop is CACDPTGPPSEPIF. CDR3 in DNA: TGTGCCTGTGACCCTACTGGGCCTCCCTCGGAACCCATCTTT.